Each of the 9 T cell receptor beta chains below was sequenced from the same sample in a study of T cell changes during pregnancy in multiple sclerosis. TCRdb's table, derived via immunoSEQ multiplex PCR, lists solely in-frame clones and lacks some. This table holds roughly 48,000 clones, 80% to 90% found once. Sequenced here: CD4+ T cells from peripheral blood mononuclear cells, sampled in the second trimester of pregnancy. These receptors were collected from a female donor with multiple sclerosis, enrolled in a pregnancy study.

The chain has TRBV5-5 and TRBJ1-2, with a possible D match to TRBD1 (6 bases). This CDR3 has 12 residues. The V end lost 0 bases, the J end lost 6 bases, and 6 bases lay between the germline ends. Germline CDR1 reads SGHKS; CDR2 reads YYEKEE (reference sequence). The CDR3 sequence is CASSLGQDGYTF. The CDR3 nucleotides read TGTGCCAGCAGCTTGGGACAGGATGGCTACACCTTC.

In this sample, this clone turned up once. The chain joins TRBV6-1 to TRBJ2-7; D perhaps matches TRBD1 (6 bases). The CDR3 sequence is 14 residues long. Germline V CDR1 and CDR2: MNHNS, SASEGT. The V and J ends lost 5 bases and 3 bases respectively, with 14 bases between them. CDR3 nucleotide sequence: TGTGCCAGCAGTATAACAGGGCAGGGCTACGAGCAGTACTTC. As protein: CASSITGQGYEQYF.

The rearrangement uses TRBV18 and TRBJ1-2, with TRBD1 as a possible D gene (6 bases). The CDR3 is made up of 11 amino acids. V dropped 6 bases and J dropped 6 bases, with 8 bases sitting between them. CDR1 is KGHSH, CDR2 LQKENI, per germline. CDR3 DNA: TGTGCCAGCTCGTCAGGGGATGGCTACACCTTC. As protein: CASSSGDGYTF.

The gene calls are TRBV27 and TRBJ1-5, with 7 bases that match TRBD1. This CDR3 is 15 amino acids long. The J segment lost 3 bases and the V segment lost 5 bases, leaving 7 bases of the junction unmatched. In germline, CDR1 is MNHEY, CDR2 SMNVEV (reference sequence). Written as DNA, the CDR3 is TGTGCCAGCAGTGCTTTAACAGGGGTCAATCAGCCCCAGCATTTT. Translating it yields CASSALTGVNQPQHF.

This clone was picked up a small number of times. The DNA is omitted, as the CDR3 cannot be located on it reliably, and the CDR3 follows TCRdb's listing. V usage is TRBV28 and J usage is TRBJ1-5; the D call of TRBD1 is as the table states it, not checked on the DNA. Germline loops: CDR1 MDHEN, CDR2 SYDVKM. Both ends counted, the CDR3 spans 12 residues. CDR3 sequence: CASSILGADQHF.

J is TRBJ1-2 and V is TRBV5-5; no definite D call. The CDR3 sequence is 14 residues long. V lost 4 bases and J 2 bases, leaving 12 bases between the germline ends. Germline CDR1 is SGHKS and CDR2 is YYEKEE (reference sequence). The CDR3 region is CASSGDWQNYGYTF. The CDR3, as DNA: TGTGCCAGCAGCGGTGACTGGCAGAACTATGGCTACACCTTC. The full variable domain, completed using reference TRBV5-5 and TRBJ1-2, is DAGVTQSPTHLIKTRGQQVTLRCSPISGHKSVSWYQQVLGQGPQFIFQYYEKEERGRGNFPDRFSARQFPNYSSELNVNALLLGDSALYLCASSGDWQNYGYTFGSGTRLTVV.

CDR3 sequence (DNA): TGTGCCAGTAGAGTTAGTTCTACCACAGATACGCAGTATTTT. Residues: CASRVSSTTDTQYF. The chain couples TRBV19 to TRBJ2-3, with D unresolved. V was trimmed by 6 bases and J by 2 bases, leaving 12 bases between them. The germline V gene has CDR1 LNHDA and CDR2 SQIVND (reference sequence). The CDR3 contains 14 residues.

The chain employs TRBV25-1 and TRBJ2-7; 9 bases align to TRBD1. Germline loops: CDR1 MGHDK, CDR2 SYGVNS. After removal of 5 bases from V and 2 bases from J, the junction contained 4 bases not matched to a gene. CDR3 length: 14 residues. The CDR3, as DNA: TGTGCCAGCAGTCCGGGACAGGGAGCCTACGAGCAGTACTTC. This codes for CASSPGQGAYEQYF.

This clone appeared a single time. This chain joins TRBV19 and TRBJ2-3, with 8 positions matching TRBD2. Trimming took 3 bases from V and 8 from J; bases not matched to a gene: 10. The CDR3 is 15 amino acids. Per germline, CDR1 LNHDA and CDR2 SQIVND (reference sequence). The CDR3 nucleotides read TGTGCCAGTAGTATTATCTCCGGTGCGGGGGGTACGCAGTATTTT. Translating it yields CASSIISGAGGTQYF.